This is a list of T cell receptor beta chains from one sample in a study of T cell repertoires in cytomegalovirus infection. Their specific antigens are unknown. Each CDR3 protein gets one entry after TCRdb re-called the reads with MiXCR. The sample consists of a few hundred thousand distinct CDR3 sequences, roughly a third of them appearing once. Sequences were derived from cultured PBMCs, sampled from culture after CMV antigen stimulation. These receptor sequences come from a human donor in good health (CMV status not recorded). Some clones in this sample may be carry-over from other donors' samples. CDR3s include the opening cysteine and the closing phenylalanine or tryptophan. Clone size is shown for a subset of rows, as once, few, many or a class of expanded clone.

TRBV19,few,TRBJ1-1,15,CASSTGAVRNTEAFF
TRBV4-1,many,TRBJ2-1,22,CASSQAHAPGLAGGLVYNEQFF
TRBV28,few,TRBJ2-3,17,CASSLMGPGGGTDTQYF
TRBV7-2,many,TRBJ1-1,18,CASSLVWTPGSPGTEAFF
TRBV4-1,NA,TRBJ1-1,13,CASSQAPGTEAFF
TRBV11-2,few,TRBJ2-3,15,CASSLWGGASDTQYF
TRBV29-1,NA,TRBJ1-2,14,CSARGGQEGYGYTF
TRBV7-8,few,TRBJ1-4,16,CASIRTRLATNEKLFF
TRBV5-6,few,TRBJ2-1,17,CASSLPGLAGFYNEQFF
TRBV11-1,NA,TRBJ2-5,13,CASWGGLQETQYF
TRBV7-3,few,TRBJ2-1,15,CASSLSTSGYNEQFF
TRBV4-1,few,TRBJ1-1,16,CASSPGGHQFGTEAFF
TRBV7-6,few,TRBJ2-2,15,CASSPGLAGSGELFF
TRBV12-3/TRBV12-4,NA,TRBJ2-3,15,CASSPAGTGAGTQYF
TRBV7-2,NA,TRBJ1-1,15,CASSYTGPRNTEAFF
TRBV7-2,many,TRBJ1-3,15,CASSRAPASGNTIYF
TRBV7-8,few,TRBJ1-2,15,CASSLAGRGTDGYTF
TRBV7-2,NA,TRBJ2-3,13,CASSLVPPDTQYF
TRBV5-5,few,TRBJ1-3,14,CASSLARSGNTIYF
TRBV18,once,TRBJ2-1,14,CASSPRGLAVEQFF
TRBV20-1,NA,TRBJ1-1,13,CSARYRGQNEAFF
TRBV12-3/TRBV12-4,NA,TRBJ2-5,13,CASTTDYLGTQYF
TRBV18,NA,TRBJ2-3,15,CASSPPSQGVDTQYF
TRBV10-3,NA,TRBJ1-2,14,CAISEEGRGYGYTF
TRBV18,NA,TRBJ1-2,14,CASSPNGQGDGYTF
TRBV6-2/TRBV6-3,few,TRBJ2-1,15,CASSTLAGVFNEQFF
TRBV7-8,NA,TRBJ2-4,16,CASSSYKGLAKNIQYF